Listed below are T cell receptor beta chains from one sample, sequenced in a study of persistence of HIV-infected CD4 T cells. The table came from immunoSEQ multiplex PCR; TCRdb's copy has only in-frame clones and leaves some out. The table has roughly 35,000 clones, approximately 78% seen once. These receptors have no identified antigens. This material consisted of cultured CD4+ T cells from PBMCs, taken from a patient who received antiretroviral therapy. All receptors derive from an adult with HIV. The donor label of this sample is uncertain. Each CDR3 is given with its conserved first and last residue. D genes are given only for firm matches. Expanded clones get a size class; other rows say once, few or many, or leave the size out.

v_call: TRBV7-2
d_call: TRBD2
j_call: TRBJ2-3
clone_size: NA
cdr3_aa: CASSSRGAGTDTQYF
cdr3_nt: TGTGCCAGCAGCTCGCGGGGGGCCGGCACAGATACGCAGTATTTT

v_call: TRBV10-1
d_call: NA
j_call: TRBJ1-2
clone_size: NA
cdr3_aa: CASSESRDLSYGYTF
cdr3_nt: TGCGCCAGCAGTGAGTCGAGGGACTTATCCTATGGCTACACCTTC

v_call: TRBV5-8
d_call: NA
j_call: TRBJ2-7
clone_size: NA
cdr3_aa: CASSLGLGLSSYEQYF
cdr3_nt: TGTGCCAGCAGCTTGGGTCTGGGCCTGAGCTCCTACGAGCAGTACTTC

v_call: TRBV7-3
d_call: NA
j_call: TRBJ2-2
clone_size: few
cdr3_aa: CASSQPPGELFF
cdr3_nt: TGTGCCAGCAGCCAGCCGCCCGGGGAGCTGTTTTTT

v_call: TRBV6-2/TRBV6-3
d_call: TRBD1
j_call: TRBJ1-5
clone_size: NA
cdr3_aa: CASSPGQGGVGNQPQHF
cdr3_nt: TGTGCCAGCAGTCCGGGACAGGGAGGGGTGGGCAATCAGCCCCAGCATTTT

v_call: TRBV27
d_call: NA
j_call: TRBJ2-5
clone_size: few
cdr3_aa: CASSTQGQETQYF
cdr3_nt: TGTGCCAGCAGTACGCAGGGGCAAGAGACCCAGTACTTC

v_call: TRBV5-1
d_call: TRBD1
j_call: TRBJ2-1
clone_size: NA
cdr3_aa: CASSLGDRDYNEQFF
cdr3_nt: TGCGCCAGCAGCTTGGGAGACAGGGACTACAATGAGCAGTTCTTC

v_call: TRBV7-2
d_call: TRBD1
j_call: TRBJ2-2
clone_size: NA
cdr3_aa: CASSLGGTDTGELFF
cdr3_nt: TGTGCCAGCAGCTTAGGGGGGACAGACACCGGGGAGCTGTTTTTT

v_call: TRBV6-5
d_call: NA
j_call: TRBJ1-1
clone_size: NA
cdr3_aa: CASSPRGGATEAFF
cdr3_nt: TGTGCCAGCAGTCCCCGAGGGGGGGCCACTGAAGCTTTCTTT

v_call: TRBV12-3/TRBV12-4
d_call: NA
j_call: TRBJ1-1
clone_size: NA
cdr3_aa: CASTIRWNTEAFF
cdr3_nt: TGTGCCAGCACCATTAGGTGGAACACTGAAGCTTTCTTT

v_call: TRBV19
d_call: TRBD1
j_call: TRBJ2-2
clone_size: NA
cdr3_aa: CASKIGGDTGELFF
cdr3_nt: TGTGCCAGTAAGATAGGGGGCGACACCGGGGAGCTGTTTTTT

v_call: TRBV6-5
d_call: TRBD1
j_call: TRBJ1-2
clone_size: NA
cdr3_aa: CASTGDRVDGYTF
cdr3_nt: TGTGCCAGCACTGGGGACAGGGTGGATGGCTACACCTTC

v_call: TRBV5-1
d_call: NA
j_call: TRBJ2-6
clone_size: NA
cdr3_aa: CASSLGPSGANVLTF
cdr3_nt: TGCGCCAGCAGCTTGGGTCCCTCTGGGGCCAACGTCCTGACTTTC

v_call: TRBV6-5
d_call: TRBD1
j_call: TRBJ1-5
clone_size: NA
cdr3_aa: CASSNRGGHEPQHF
cdr3_nt: TGTGCCAGCAGCAACAGGGGAGGACACGAGCCCCAGCATTTT

v_call: TRBV3-1/TRBV3-2
d_call: NA
j_call: TRBJ1-6
clone_size: NA
cdr3_aa: CASSQGRGSPLHF
cdr3_nt: TGTGCCAGCAGCCAAGGCAGGGGCTCACCCCTCCACTTT

v_call: TRBV4-1
d_call: NA
j_call: TRBJ1-5
clone_size: few
cdr3_aa: CASSQEEDQPQHF
cdr3_nt: TGCGCCAGCAGCCAAGAAGAGGATCAGCCCCAGCATTTT

v_call: TRBV18
d_call: NA
j_call: TRBJ1-5
clone_size: NA
cdr3_aa: CASSPDTYQPQHF
cdr3_nt: TGTGCCAGCTCACCTGACACTTATCAGCCCCAGCATTTT

v_call: TRBV10-2
d_call: NA
j_call: TRBJ2-2
clone_size: NA
cdr3_aa: CASSDQWDSKVSTGELFF
cdr3_nt: TGCGCCAGCAGTGATCAATGGGACTCCAAAGTGTCAACCGGGGAGCTGTTTTTT

v_call: TRBV6-5
d_call: NA
j_call: TRBJ2-7
clone_size: NA
cdr3_aa: CASSRDHSYEQYF
cdr3_nt: TGTGCCAGCAGTCGGGACCACTCCTACGAGCAGTACTTC

v_call: TRBV30
d_call: TRBD1
j_call: TRBJ1-5
clone_size: NA
cdr3_aa: CAWAGQENQPQHF
cdr3_nt: TGTGCCTGGGCGGGACAGGAGAATCAGCCCCAGCATTTT

v_call: TRBV30
d_call: NA
j_call: TRBJ1-2
clone_size: NA
cdr3_aa: CAWSVSMALRF
cdr3_nt: TGTGCCTGGAGTGTATCGATGGCACTCCGCTTC

v_call: TRBV7-2
d_call: NA
j_call: TRBJ1-2
clone_size: NA
cdr3_aa: CASSLDGSYGYTF
cdr3_nt: TGTGCCAGCAGCTTAGACGGCAGCTATGGCTACACCTTC

v_call: TRBV24-1
d_call: TRBD1
j_call: TRBJ1-5
clone_size: NA
cdr3_aa: CATAAGTGHSFLSNQPQHF
cdr3_nt: TGTGCCACAGCTGCGGGGACAGGGCACTCTTTCCTTAGCAATCAGCCCCAGCATTTT

v_call: TRBV5-6
d_call: NA
j_call: TRBJ2-2
clone_size: NA
cdr3_aa: CASSTLQGELFF
cdr3_nt: TGTGCCAGCAGCACACTACAGGGGGAGCTGTTTTTT

v_call: TRBV7-9
d_call: NA
j_call: TRBJ2-3
clone_size: NA
cdr3_aa: CASSLSIGDTQYF
cdr3_nt: TGTGCCAGCAGCTTAAGTATTGGGGATACGCAGTATTTT

v_call: TRBV27
d_call: NA
j_call: TRBJ2-2
clone_size: few
cdr3_aa: CASSLTVNTGELFF
cdr3_nt: TGTGCCAGCAGTCTGACGGTGAACACCGGGGAGCTGTTTTTT

v_call: TRBV5-5
d_call: NA
j_call: TRBJ1-2
clone_size: NA
cdr3_aa: CASSFGPDSLGYTF
cdr3_nt: TGTGCCAGCAGCTTTGGGCCAGACTCTCTTGGCTACACCTTC

v_call: TRBV19
d_call: NA
j_call: TRBJ1-3
clone_size: NA
cdr3_aa: CASSPTAGNTIYF
cdr3_nt: TGTGCCAGTAGTCCAACGGCCGGAAACACCATATATTTT

v_call: TRBV12-3/TRBV12-4
d_call: NA
j_call: TRBJ1-1
clone_size: NA
cdr3_aa: CASSALWEAFF
cdr3_nt: TGTGCCAGCAGTGCCTTATGGGAAGCTTTCTTT

v_call: TRBV18
d_call: NA
j_call: TRBJ2-7
clone_size: NA
cdr3_aa: CASLREVRFNEQYF
cdr3_nt: TGTGCCAGCCTCAGGGAGGTTAGGTTCAACGAGCAGTACTTC

v_call: TRBV6-5
d_call: NA
j_call: TRBJ2-5
clone_size: NA
cdr3_aa: CASSEGGTQYF
cdr3_nt: TGTGCCAGCAGCGAGGGAGGGACCCAGTACTTC

v_call: TRBV19
d_call: NA
j_call: TRBJ2-3
clone_size: NA
cdr3_aa: CASSGRVRGDTQYF
cdr3_nt: TGTGCCAGTAGCGGGAGAGTTAGGGGAGATACGCAGTATTTT

v_call: TRBV9
d_call: NA
j_call: TRBJ1-1
clone_size: NA
cdr3_aa: CASSVSQRGYTEAFF
cdr3_nt: TGTGCCAGCAGCGTCAGTCAAAGGGGGTACACTGAAGCTTTCTTT

v_call: TRBV7-9
d_call: NA
j_call: TRBJ2-1
clone_size: NA
cdr3_aa: CASSLTGSSYNEQFF
cdr3_nt: TGTGCCAGCAGCTTAACAGGTAGCTCCTACAATGAGCAGTTCTTC

v_call: TRBV5-1
d_call: NA
j_call: TRBJ2-2
clone_size: few
cdr3_aa: CASSLGGEIGELFF
cdr3_nt: TGCGCCAGCAGCTTGGGCGGGGAAATCGGGGAGCTGTTTTTT

v_call: TRBV7-2
d_call: TRBD1
j_call: TRBJ1-4
clone_size: NA
cdr3_aa: CASSSSGQGREKLFF
cdr3_nt: TGTGCCAGCAGCTCATCGGGACAGGGGCGAGAAAAACTGTTTTTT

v_call: TRBV29-1
d_call: TRBD1
j_call: TRBJ1-5
clone_size: NA
cdr3_aa: CSVAQGAKQPQHF
cdr3_nt: TGCAGCGTTGCACAGGGGGCGAAGCAGCCCCAGCATTTT

v_call: TRBV7-9
d_call: TRBD1
j_call: TRBJ1-1
clone_size: few
cdr3_aa: CASGGTEPEAFF
cdr3_nt: TGTGCCAGCGGCGGGACAGAGCCTGAAGCTTTCTTT

v_call: TRBV12-5
d_call: NA
j_call: TRBJ2-2
clone_size: NA
cdr3_aa: CASDLKQGTGELFF
cdr3_nt: TGTGCTAGTGATTTAAAACAGGGCACCGGGGAGCTGTTTTTT

v_call: TRBV6-2/TRBV6-3
d_call: NA
j_call: TRBJ1-1
clone_size: NA
cdr3_aa: CASSYLGHEAFF
cdr3_nt: TGTGCCAGCAGTTACCTTGGGCATGAAGCTTTCTTT

v_call: TRBV4-2
d_call: NA
j_call: TRBJ1-2
clone_size: NA
cdr3_aa: CASSQGTFGYTF
cdr3_nt: TGTGCCAGCAGCCAAGGGACATTTGGCTACACCTTC

v_call: TRBV6-6
d_call: NA
j_call: TRBJ2-5
clone_size: NA
cdr3_aa: CASRRGPQETQYF
cdr3_nt: TGTGCCAGCAGAAGGGGCCCTCAAGAGACCCAGTACTTC

v_call: TRBV5-6
d_call: TRBD1
j_call: TRBJ1-2
clone_size: once
cdr3_aa: CASSLGQGGYTF
cdr3_nt: TGTGCCAGCAGCTTGGGACAGGGTGGCTACACCTTC

v_call: TRBV29-1
d_call: NA
j_call: TRBJ1-2
clone_size: NA
cdr3_aa: CSTEGGQDYGYTF
cdr3_nt: TGCAGCACTGAAGGGGGGCAGGACTATGGCTACACCTTC

v_call: TRBV29-1
d_call: NA
j_call: TRBJ1-2
clone_size: NA
cdr3_aa: CSVGLGYGYTF
cdr3_nt: TGCAGCGTTGGGCTCGGCTATGGCTACACCTTC

v_call: TRBV5-4
d_call: TRBD1
j_call: TRBJ1-4
clone_size: NA
cdr3_aa: CASSAGQPLRGEKLFF
cdr3_nt: TGTGCCAGCAGCGCGGGACAGCCGCTCCGAGGGGAAAAACTGTTTTTT

v_call: TRBV27
d_call: NA
j_call: TRBJ2-1
clone_size: NA
cdr3_aa: CASSFLSGQPYNEQFF
cdr3_nt: TGTGCCAGCAGTTTCCTTTCAGGACAGCCCTACAATGAGCAGTTCTTC

v_call: TRBV30
d_call: TRBD1
j_call: TRBJ1-5
clone_size: NA
cdr3_aa: CAWSWGTGLVQPQHF
cdr3_nt: TGTGCCTGGAGTTGGGGGACAGGGCTGGTTCAGCCCCAGCATTTT

v_call: TRBV19
d_call: NA
j_call: TRBJ1-1
clone_size: NA
cdr3_aa: CASSILGVDTEAFF
cdr3_nt: TGTGCCAGTAGTATCTTAGGAGTGGACACTGAAGCTTTCTTT

v_call: TRBV27
d_call: NA
j_call: TRBJ1-2
clone_size: NA
cdr3_aa: CASSLSPEWAGYTF
cdr3_nt: TGTGCCAGCAGTTTATCGCCGGAATGGGCTGGCTACACCTTC

v_call: TRBV29-1
d_call: NA
j_call: TRBJ1-2
clone_size: NA
cdr3_aa: CSVQDPTGRYGYTF
cdr3_nt: TGCAGCGTTCAAGACCCGACGGGTCGCTATGGCTACACCTTC

v_call: TRBV19
d_call: NA
j_call: TRBJ1-4
clone_size: NA
cdr3_aa: CASSFPGTGKLFF
cdr3_nt: TGTGCCAGTAGTTTTCCTGGGACCGGTAAACTGTTTTTT

v_call: TRBV4-1
d_call: NA
j_call: TRBJ1-5
clone_size: NA
cdr3_aa: CASSRSTDNSNQPQHF
cdr3_nt: TGCGCCAGCAGCCGCTCCACCGACAATAGCAATCAGCCCCAGCATTTT

v_call: TRBV14
d_call: NA
j_call: TRBJ1-2
clone_size: NA
cdr3_aa: CASSQDWWNGYTF
cdr3_nt: TGTGCCAGCAGCCAAGATTGGTGGAATGGCTACACCTTC

v_call: TRBV30
d_call: NA
j_call: TRBJ2-1
clone_size: NA
cdr3_aa: CAWSVGRITDTYNEQFF
cdr3_nt: TGTGCCTGGAGTGTTGGGCGGATAACAGATACCTACAATGAGCAGTTCTTC

v_call: TRBV20-1
d_call: NA
j_call: TRBJ1-5
clone_size: once
cdr3_aa: CSASRWQAGPVGNQPQHF
cdr3_nt: TGCAGTGCTAGTCGATGGCAGGCGGGGCCGGTGGGCAATCAGCCCCAGCATTTT

v_call: TRBV7-6
d_call: TRBD1
j_call: TRBJ2-5
clone_size: NA
cdr3_aa: CASSLSLLQGQQETQYF
cdr3_nt: TGTGCCAGCAGCTTAAGCCTTCTACAGGGGCAACAAGAGACCCAGTACTTC